Listed below are T cell receptor beta chains from one sample, sequenced in a study of shared T cell receptors in the human thymus. The assay was immunoSEQ multiplex PCR, and TCRdb's table has in-frame clones only and misses some. The repertoire consists of roughly 710,000 clones, with 70% to 90% occurring once and the leading ten covering 0.008% to 0.011%. The same sample was also studied in work on human thymus T cells.

Sample: thymocytes. These receptors were obtained from a girl under three years old with a congenital heart defect. CDR3s include the opening cysteine and the closing phenylalanine or tryptophan. The D gene is left open where the match is weak. Clone size is shown for a subset of rows, as once, few, many or a class of expanded clone.

TRBV9	NA	TRBJ1-2	NA	TGTGCCAGCAGCGTAGGCAGGGAAGTTAACTATGGCTACACCTTC	CASSVGREVNYGYTF
TRBV4-3	NA	TRBJ1-2	TRBD1	TGCGCCAGCAGCCAAGAAGGGACAGACTATGGCTACACCTTC	CASSQEGTDYGYTF
TRBV10-3	NA	TRBJ2-3	NA	TGTGCCATCAGTGATGGGCGGGGAGACACAGATACGCAGTATTTT	CAISDGRGDTDTQYF
TRBV28	NA	TRBJ1-4	TRBD1	TGTGCCAGCAGTTTTCCGGGACAGAAGAATGAAAAACTGTTTTTT	CASSFPGQKNEKLFF
TRBV30	NA	TRBJ1-1	NA	TGTGCCTGGAGTGGCTCGGGGGGCAACACTGAAGCTTTCTTT	CAWSGSGGNTEAFF
TRBV6-5	NA	TRBJ2-7	NA	TGTGCCAGCAGCCCCTCCAAGGGAGAGGGCTACGAGCAGTACTTC	CASSPSKGEGYEQYF
TRBV19	NA	TRBJ2-1	NA	TGTGCCAGTAAGCCAGGGTACGTCAATGAGCAGTTCTTC	CASKPGYVNEQFF
TRBV19	once	TRBJ1-1	NA	TGTGCCAGTAGTGTATTAATGGCAGGGGTACATACGGACACTGAAGCTTTCTTT	CASSVLMAGVHTDTEAFF
TRBV9	NA	TRBJ2-1	TRBD2	TGTGCCAACCCTAGCGGGGGGAAGAGCTCCTACAATGAGCAGTTCTTC	CANPSGGKSSYNEQFF
TRBV7-2	NA	TRBJ1-2	NA	TGTGCCAGCAGCTCACGGCGGGACGGACGATATGGCTACACCTTC	CASSSRRDGRYGYTF
TRBV5-4	NA	TRBJ2-1	TRBD2	TGTGCCAGCAGCTCGACCAGCGGGGGGTTGTCCAATGAGCAGTTCTTC	CASSSTSGGLSNEQFF
TRBV7-2	few	TRBJ1-1	NA	TGTGCCAGCAGCTCCCAGGACAGAAACACTGAAGCTTTCTTT	CASSSQDRNTEAFF
TRBV14	NA	TRBJ1-5	NA	TGTGCCAGCAGCCACGGAACAGCCTGCAATCAGCCCCAGCATTTT	CASSHGTACNQPQHF
TRBV29-1	NA	TRBJ2-3	NA	TGCAGCGCCCGGGGTTTGGAAGTAGCAGATACGCAGTATTTT	CSARGLEVADTQYF
TRBV2	once	TRBJ1-1	TRBD1	TGTGCCAGCAGCGCATCCTGGGGGGACAGTCACCACACTGAAGCTTTCTTT	CASSASWGDSHHTEAFF
TRBV2	NA	TRBJ2-1	NA	TGTGCCAGCAGGCGAGACAGACACTCCTCCTACAATGAGCAGTTCTTC	CASRRDRHSSYNEQFF
TRBV2	NA	TRBJ2-1	TRBD2	TGTGCCACGGTTAAGGGACTACATCATGGTGAGCAGTTCTTC	CATVKGLHHGEQFF
TRBV9	NA	TRBJ1-1	NA	TGTGCCAGCAGCGTAGGAGCGAACACTGAAGCTTTCTTT	CASSVGANTEAFF
TRBV11-2	NA	TRBJ2-1	TRBD2	TGTGCCAGCAGCTTAGAATTTCTAGCGGGGTCTGAGCAGTTCTTC	CASSLEFLAGSEQFF
TRBV7-4	NA	TRBJ2-2	NA	TGTGCCAGCAGCTTAGGTGGAGGCTCCGAGGACACCGGGGAGCTGTTTTTT	CASSLGGGSEDTGELFF
TRBV2	few	TRBJ1-2	TRBD1	TGTGCCAGCGAGGACAGGTTGAAAAATTCGTTC	CASEDRLKNSF
TRBV15	NA	TRBJ1-1	NA	TGTGCCACCAGCAGAGAAATTGGCCCTGAAGCTTTCTTT	CATSREIGPEAFF
TRBV19	few	TRBJ2-1	TRBD1	TGTGCCAGTAAGTGGGGACAGGGATCGGATGAGGATGAGCAGTTCTTC	CASKWGQGSDEDEQFF
TRBV4-3	NA	TRBJ1-3	TRBD1	TGCGCCAGCAGCCAAGATGTGGGGGGACAGGGGAAGGCTGGAAACACCATATATTTT	CASSQDVGGQGKAGNTIYF
TRBV9	NA	TRBJ2-2	NA	TGTGCCAGCAGCCTAGCCCGCAGGGGGGTTAACACCGGGGAGCTGTTTTTT	CASSLARRGVNTGELFF
TRBV29-1	once	TRBJ2-5	TRBD1	TGCAGCGTCCGCGGACAGGGGGCCCTCCAAGAGACCCAGTACTTC	CSVRGQGALQETQYF
TRBV4-1	NA	TRBJ2-3	NA	TGCGCCAGCAGCCAAGGGGTTATAGTAGCGGCCCAAGATACGCAGTATTTT	CASSQGVIVAAQDTQYF
TRBV18	NA	TRBJ2-7	TRBD1	TGTGCCAGCTCACCACCCGAACGGGACAGACTTTCCTACGAGCAGTACTTC	CASSPPERDRLSYEQYF
TRBV7-9	NA	TRBJ1-3	NA	TGTGCCAGCAGCCAAGGACACCCGGCTGGAAACACCATATATTTT	CASSQGHPAGNTIYF
TRBV19	NA	TRBJ2-1	TRBD2	TGTGCCAGTAGTTCCTCCGAGGGGGGACTAGGAGGTTACAATGAGCAGTTCTTC	CASSSSEGGLGGYNEQFF
TRBV2	NA	TRBJ1-1	NA	TGTGCCAGCAGTAGGTTCCCGGGATCCACTGAAGCTTTCTTT	CASSRFPGSTEAFF
TRBV9	NA	TRBJ1-6	NA	TGTGCCAGCAGCCCCCGTTTGGGGCATAGGACGAATAGCTCCTATAATTCACCCCTCCACTTT	CASSPRLGHRTNSSYNSPLHF
TRBV25-1	NA	TRBJ2-2	NA	TGTGCCAGCGGGAGGAGCTCGGGGAACACCGGGGAGCTGTTTTTT	CASGRSSGNTGELFF
TRBV5-1	NA	TRBJ2-2	NA	TGCGCCAGCAGCTTGAACAGGGAGCTGTTTTTT	CASSLNRELFF
TRBV18	NA	TRBJ1-6	NA	TGTGCCAGCTCACTTACAGGGTCCCACAATTCACCCCTCCACTTT	CASSLTGSHNSPLHF
TRBV7-6	NA	TRBJ2-2	NA	TGTGCCAGCAGCCCAGGGGAGACCGGGGAGCTGTTTTTT	CASSPGETGELFF
TRBV18	NA	TRBJ2-3	NA	TGTGCCAGCTCATACAGACGGAAGCTCAGCACAGATACGCAGTATTTT	CASSYRRKLSTDTQYF
TRBV5-1	NA	TRBJ1-2	NA	TGCGCCAGCAGCTCCCGAGGGTGGCCCTATGGCTACACCTTC	CASSSRGWPYGYTF
TRBV9	once	TRBJ2-3	TRBD2	TGTGCCAGCAGCGTCCGCCCTAGCGGGGGTATAGATACGCAGTATTTT	CASSVRPSGGIDTQYF
TRBV5-1	NA	TRBJ1-1	NA	TGCGCCAGCAGCCTCGGGACATCGAACACTGAAGCTTTCTTT	CASSLGTSNTEAFF
TRBV15	NA	TRBJ1-2	NA	TGTGCCACCAGCAGAGCCGGACAGCCCTATGGAATAAGTAGCTACACCTTC	CATSRAGQPYGISSYTF
TRBV30	NA	TRBJ1-6	TRBD1	TGTGCCTGGGACCCAGACAGGGGGCTTTCACCCCTCCACTTT	CAWDPDRGLSPLHF
TRBV7-9	NA	TRBJ2-7	TRBD1	TGTGCCAGCAGCTTAGTGGGACAGGAATACTACGAGCAGTACTTC	CASSLVGQEYYEQYF
TRBV7-9	NA	TRBJ2-4	NA	TGTGCCAGCAGCCCCCAGGGAATAGGAGCCAAAAACATTCAGTACTTC	CASSPQGIGAKNIQYF
TRBV27	NA	TRBJ2-1	TRBD1	TGTGCCAGCAGCTATGGACAGGAAACGGACAATGAGCAGTTCTTC	CASSYGQETDNEQFF
TRBV5-4	few	TRBJ1-1	NA	TGTGCCAGCAGCTTAAACAGGGACACTGAAGCTTTCTTT	CASSLNRDTEAFF
TRBV7-8	NA	TRBJ2-5	TRBD2	TGTGCCAGCAGCCCCCTACTAGCGGGGGCTCAAGAGACCCAGTACTTC	CASSPLLAGAQETQYF
TRBV10-1	NA	TRBJ2-1	NA	TGCGCCAGCAGTGAAACAGGGACACTCTCAGGCTACAATGAGCAGTTCTTC	CASSETGTLSGYNEQFF
TRBV14	NA	TRBJ2-7	TRBD2	TGTGCCAGCAGCCAAGATGAGTCGGGAGGGGCCGAGCAGTACTTC	CASSQDESGGAEQYF
TRBV30	NA	TRBJ1-1	NA	TGTGCCTGGAAAACTCGGGTCGAGGGAGTGACTGAAGCTTTCTTT	CAWKTRVEGVTEAFF
TRBV7-9	NA	TRBJ2-7	TRBD1	TGTGCCAGCAGCCGCGACAGGGAGAAGCTTCTTGAGCAGTACTTC	CASSRDREKLLEQYF
TRBV11-2	NA	TRBJ2-5	TRBD1	TGTGCCAGCAGCCGGGACAGGCAAGAGACCCAGTACTTC	CASSRDRQETQYF
TRBV29-1	NA	TRBJ2-3	TRBD1	TGCAGCGGAAGGGACAGCCTTTCCACAGATACGCAGTATTTT	CSGRDSLSTDTQYF
TRBV19	NA	TRBJ1-5	TRBD1	TGTGCCAGTAGTATTGAACAGGGGGATCAGCCCCAGCATTTT	CASSIEQGDQPQHF
TRBV7-2	NA	TRBJ1-6	NA	TGTGCCAGCAGCAGCGGGAATACCCCCAATTCACCCCTCCACTTT	CASSSGNTPNSPLHF